A selection of T cell receptor beta chains follows, all from one sample in a study of OX40 agonist ivuxolimab in advanced cancers. The protocol was immunoSEQ multiplex PCR, while the TCRdb copy is restricted to in-frame clones and leaves out a portion. The sample has over 70,000 clones; about 87% are singletons. Sequencing was performed on CD4+ or CD8+ T cells sorted from blood, taken in a trial of the OX40 agonist ivuxolimab. These receptors all come from an adult with an advanced solid tumor such as melanoma, head and neck, liver or kidney cancer. CDR3s include the opening cysteine and the closing phenylalanine or tryptophan. The D gene is left open where the match is weak. Clone size is shown for a subset of rows, as once, few, many or a class of expanded clone.

abundance	d_gene	v_gene	j_gene	CDR3aa	CDR3nt
.	.	TRBV5-3	TRBJ2-3	CARSLFRATDTQYF	TGTGCCAGAAGCTTGTTCAGAGCCACAGATACGCAGTATTTT
.	.	TRBV5-8	TRBJ2-3	CASSLGTRSPDTQYF	TGTGCCAGCAGCTTGGGGACAAGGTCCCCAGATACGCAGTATTTT
.	.	TRBV5-4	TRBJ2-2	CASSRQNGGELFF	TGTGCCAGCAGCCGACAAAACGGCGGGGAGCTGTTTTTT
.	.	TRBV2	TRBJ2-2	CASMPAGTGELFF	TGTGCCAGCATGCCGGCCGGCACCGGGGAGCTGTTTTTT
.	TRBD2	TRBV5-1	TRBJ2-3	CASSLPSGNTDTQYF	TGCGCCAGCAGCTTGCCCAGCGGGAACACAGATACGCAGTATTTT
few	.	TRBV9	TRBJ1-6	CASSAHTDPGSPLHF	TGTGCCAGCAGCGCACATACAGACCCCGGGTCACCCCTCCACTTT
.	TRBD2	TRBV5-1	TRBJ2-1	CASSFTLAGERFF	TGCGCCAGCAGCTTCACCCTAGCGGGAGAGCGATTCTTC
.	.	TRBV5-1	TRBJ1-2	CASSPQAGNYGYTF	TGCGCCAGCAGCCCGCAGGCAGGGAACTATGGCTACACCTTC
.	TRBD1	TRBV18	TRBJ1-5	CASSPGTGDQPQHF	TGTGCCAGCTCGCCCGGGACAGGGGATCAGCCCCAGCATTTT
.	.	TRBV4-3	TRBJ1-5	CASGLPGEQGNQPQHF	TGCGCCAGCGGACTCCCGGGGGAACAGGGCAATCAGCCCCAGCATTTT
.	.	TRBV7-6	TRBJ2-7	CASSLFGGPRPYEQYF	TGTGCCAGCAGCTTATTTGGGGGACCCCGACCCTACGAGCAGTACTTC
.	TRBD2	TRBV7-2	TRBJ2-7	CASSLATASGGSYEQYF	TGTGCCAGCAGCTTAGCGACAGCGAGCGGGGGATCCTACGAGCAGTACTTC
.	TRBD2	TRBV7-2	TRBJ2-2	CASSPRTSGANTGELFF	TGTGCCAGCAGCCCACGGACTAGCGGAGCGAACACCGGGGAGCTGTTTTTT
.	TRBD2	TRBV10-1	TRBJ2-3	CASTEGAGGHTDTQYF	TGCGCCAGCACCGAAGGAGCGGGAGGCCATACAGATACGCAGTATTTT
.	.	TRBV7-2	TRBJ2-7	CASSLVRYTSEQYF	TGTGCCAGCAGCTTAGTCCGTTACACCTCTGAGCAGTACTTC
.	.	TRBV5-1	TRBJ2-7	CASSPGTVSYEQYF	TGCGCCAGCAGCCCTGGGACGGTTTCCTACGAGCAGTACTTC
.	.	TRBV7-2	TRBJ2-7	CASSLELETYEQYF	TGTGCCAGCAGCTTAGAATTAGAAACATACGAGCAGTACTTC
.	.	TRBV7-8	TRBJ2-3	CASSVRIEGGTDTQYF	TGTGCCAGCAGCGTCAGGATAGAGGGTGGCACAGATACGCAGTATTTT
many	.	TRBV12-1	TRBJ1-5	CASSFEGGRPNQPQHF	TGTGCCAGCAGCTTTGAGGGGGGACGCCCCAATCAGCCCCAGCATTTT
.	.	TRBV7-8	TRBJ2-5	CASGGGGAGETQYF	TGTGCCAGCGGGGGTGGGGGCGCGGGGGAGACCCAGTACTTC
.	TRBD2	TRBV7-2	TRBJ2-1	CASSLAGGWNEQFF	TGTGCCAGCAGCTTAGCGGGAGGGTGGAATGAGCAGTTCTTC
.	.	TRBV5-1	TRBJ1-2	CASSLRRAAGYGYTF	TGCGCCAGCAGCTTGAGGCGGGCGGCTGGCTATGGCTACACCTTC
.	.	TRBV5-4	TRBJ2-7	CASSGGTANEQYF	TGTGCCAGCAGCGGGGGGACAGCCAACGAGCAGTACTTC
.	TRBD1	TRBV27	TRBJ2-1	CASRRRDSSYNEQFF	TGTGCCAGCAGGCGAAGGGACAGCTCCTACAATGAGCAGTTCTTC
.	.	TRBV11-2	TRBJ1-5	CASSSTGPQPQHF	TGTGCCAGCAGCTCTACAGGGCCCCAGCCCCAGCATTTT
.	.	TRBV29-1	TRBJ1-3	CGHRSSGNTIYF	TGCGGTCACAGGAGCTCTGGAAACACCATATATTTT
.	.	TRBV5-4	TRBJ2-5	CASSLRGQETQYF	TGTGCCAGCAGCTTGAGAGGGCAAGAGACCCAGTACTTC
.	TRBD2	TRBV9	TRBJ2-7	CASSSHGTSRTYEQYF	TGTGCCAGCAGCTCCCACGGGACTAGCAGAACCTACGAGCAGTACTTC
.	.	TRBV19	TRBJ2-3	CASSIQTGSTDTQYF	TGTGCCAGTAGTATACAAACGGGGAGCACAGATACGCAGTATTTT
.	.	TRBV19	TRBJ2-6	CASSIVAGGSGANVLTF	TGTGCCAGTAGTATAGTGGCAGGGGGGAGTGGGGCCAACGTCCTGACTTTC
.	.	TRBV13	TRBJ1-3	CASSPQSRLASTIYF	TGTGCCAGCAGCCCCCAGAGCAGACTGGCTAGCACCATATATTTT
.	.	TRBV7-2	TRBJ1-4	CASSLAISGVNEKLFF	TGTGCCAGCAGCTTAGCGATTTCGGGGGTTAATGAAAAACTGTTTTTT
.	.	TRBV19	TRBJ2-3	CASNPPGSSTDTQYF	TGTGCCAGTAATCCCCCAGGGTCGTCGACAGATACGCAGTATTTT
.	TRBD1	TRBV7-3	TRBJ2-3	CACGQGTRTDTQYF	TGTGCCTGTGGACAGGGAACCCGCACAGATACGCAGTATTTT
.	.	TRBV10-3	TRBJ1-1	CAITQRPEGDTEAFF	TGTGCCATCACCCAGCGGCCCGAGGGGGATACTGAAGCTTTCTTT
.	.	TRBV7-9	TRBJ2-3	CASSFKALTHTQYF	TGTGCCAGCAGCTTTAAAGCCCTCACCCATACGCAGTATTTT
.	.	TRBV5-1	TRBJ1-4	CASSRGRRDNHEKLFF	TGCGCCAGCAGCCGTGGCAGGCGGGACAACCATGAAAAACTGTTTTTT